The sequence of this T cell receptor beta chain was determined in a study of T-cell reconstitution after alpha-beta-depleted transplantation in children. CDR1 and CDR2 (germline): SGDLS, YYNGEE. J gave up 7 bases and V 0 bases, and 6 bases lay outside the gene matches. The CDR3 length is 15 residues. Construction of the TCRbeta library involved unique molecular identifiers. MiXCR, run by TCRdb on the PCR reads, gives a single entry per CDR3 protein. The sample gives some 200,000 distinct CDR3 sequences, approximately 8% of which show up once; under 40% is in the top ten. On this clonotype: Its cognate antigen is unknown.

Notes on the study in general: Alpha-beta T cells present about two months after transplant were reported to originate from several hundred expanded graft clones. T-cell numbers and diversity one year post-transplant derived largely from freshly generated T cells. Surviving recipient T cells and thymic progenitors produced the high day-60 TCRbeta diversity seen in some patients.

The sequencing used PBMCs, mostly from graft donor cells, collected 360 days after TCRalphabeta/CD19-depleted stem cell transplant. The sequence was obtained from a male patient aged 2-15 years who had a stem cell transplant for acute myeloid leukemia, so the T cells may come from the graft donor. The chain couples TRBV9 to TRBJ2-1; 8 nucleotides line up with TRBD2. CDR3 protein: CASSVVSGGLNEQFF. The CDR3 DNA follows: TGTGCCAGCAGCGTAGTTTCGGGGGGGCTTAATGAGCAGTTCTTC.